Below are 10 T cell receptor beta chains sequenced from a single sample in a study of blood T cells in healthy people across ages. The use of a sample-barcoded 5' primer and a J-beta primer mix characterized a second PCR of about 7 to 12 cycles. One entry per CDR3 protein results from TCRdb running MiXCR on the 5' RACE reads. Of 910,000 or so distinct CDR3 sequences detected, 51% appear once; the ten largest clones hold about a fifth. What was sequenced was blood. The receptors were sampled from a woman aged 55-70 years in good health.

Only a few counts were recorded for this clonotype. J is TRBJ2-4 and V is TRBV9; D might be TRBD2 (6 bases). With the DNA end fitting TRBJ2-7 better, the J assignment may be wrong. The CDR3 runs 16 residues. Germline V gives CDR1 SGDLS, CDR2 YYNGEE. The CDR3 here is CASSTHRRASPHEQYF. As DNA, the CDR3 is TGTGCCAGCAGCACTCATAGGAGGGCCTCGCCCCACGAGCAGTACTTC.

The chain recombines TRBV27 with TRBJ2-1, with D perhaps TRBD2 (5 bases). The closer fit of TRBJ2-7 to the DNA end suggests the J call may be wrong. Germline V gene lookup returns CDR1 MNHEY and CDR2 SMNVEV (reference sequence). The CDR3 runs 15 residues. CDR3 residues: CASSLTGSSYNEQYF. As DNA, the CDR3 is TGTGCCAGCAGTTTAACGGGAAGCTCCTACAATGAGCAGTACTTC.

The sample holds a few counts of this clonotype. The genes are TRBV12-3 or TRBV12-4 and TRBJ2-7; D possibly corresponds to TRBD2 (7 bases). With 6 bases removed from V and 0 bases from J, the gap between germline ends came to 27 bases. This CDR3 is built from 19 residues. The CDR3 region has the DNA TGTGCCAGCAGCCCCCCCCTAGCGGTATCCGGGGGCAGCTCCTACGAGCAGTACTTC. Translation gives CASSPPLAVSGGSSYEQYF.

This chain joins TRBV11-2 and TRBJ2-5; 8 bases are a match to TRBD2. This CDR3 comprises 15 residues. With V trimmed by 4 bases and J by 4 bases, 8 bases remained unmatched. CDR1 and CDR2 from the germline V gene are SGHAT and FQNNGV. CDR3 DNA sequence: TGTGCCAGCAGCTCGCCAGCGGGAGTCGCAGAGACCCAGTACTTC. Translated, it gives CASSSPAGVAETQYF.

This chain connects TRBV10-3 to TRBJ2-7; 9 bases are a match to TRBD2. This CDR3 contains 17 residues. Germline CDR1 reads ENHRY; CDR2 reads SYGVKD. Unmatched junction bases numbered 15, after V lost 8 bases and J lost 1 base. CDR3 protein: CAIGAGLAEGGSYEQYF. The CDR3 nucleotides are TGTGCCATCGGTGCGGGACTAGCCGAGGGAGGGTCCTACGAGCAGTACTTC.

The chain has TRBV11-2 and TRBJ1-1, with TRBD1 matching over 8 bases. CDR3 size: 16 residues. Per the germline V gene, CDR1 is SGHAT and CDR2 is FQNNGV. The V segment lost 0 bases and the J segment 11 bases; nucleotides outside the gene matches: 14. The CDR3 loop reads CASSLEGRQGAGMAFF. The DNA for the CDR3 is TGTGCCAGCAGCTTAGAGGGTAGGCAGGGGGCAGGGATGGCTTTCTTT. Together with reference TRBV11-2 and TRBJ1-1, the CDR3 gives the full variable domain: EAGVAQSPRYKIIEKRQSVAFWCNPISGHATLYWYQQILGQGPKLLIQFQNNGVVDDSQLPKDRFSAERLKGVDSTLKIQPAKLEDSAVYLCASSLEGRQGAGMAFFGQGTRLTVV.

CDR3 coding DNA: TGTGCCAGCAGCTTAGCTGGACAGGGGATGGGGACCCAGTACTTC. Protein sequence: CASSLAGQGMGTQYF. This chain uses TRBV7-8 with TRBJ2-5, with 9 bases lining up with TRBD1. With 0 bases clipped from V and 7 bases from J, the junction kept 6 bases outside the gene matches. The CDR3 extends over 15 amino acids. CDR1 is SGHVS, CDR2 FQNEAQ, per germline.

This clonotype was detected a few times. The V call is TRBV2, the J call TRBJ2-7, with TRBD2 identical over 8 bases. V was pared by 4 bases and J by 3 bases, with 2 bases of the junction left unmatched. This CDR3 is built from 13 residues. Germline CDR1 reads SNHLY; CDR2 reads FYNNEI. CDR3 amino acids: CASSGGLDYEQYF. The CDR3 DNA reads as TGTGCCAGCAGTGGGGGACTAGACTACGAGCAGTACTTC.

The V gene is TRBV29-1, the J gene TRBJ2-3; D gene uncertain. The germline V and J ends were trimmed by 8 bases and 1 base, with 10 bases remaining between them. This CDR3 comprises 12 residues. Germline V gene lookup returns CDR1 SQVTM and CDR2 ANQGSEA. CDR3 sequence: CSHVQGTDTQYF. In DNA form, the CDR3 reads TGCAGCCATGTTCAGGGCACAGATACGCAGTATTTT.

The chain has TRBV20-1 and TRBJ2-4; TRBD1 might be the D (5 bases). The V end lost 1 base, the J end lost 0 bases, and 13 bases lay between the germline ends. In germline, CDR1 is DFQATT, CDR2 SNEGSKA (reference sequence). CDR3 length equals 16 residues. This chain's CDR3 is CSARATEILAKNIQYF. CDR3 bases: TGCAGTGCTAGAGCGACAGAAATCCTAGCCAAAAACATTCAGTACTTC.